Below are 26 T cell receptor beta chains sequenced from a single sample in a study of blood T cells in healthy people across ages. PCR was performed a second time for about 7 to 11 cycles using a sample-barcoded 5' primer and a J-beta primer mix. TCRdb used MiXCR to reprocess the 5' RACE reads, holding one entry per CDR3 protein. The table has roughly 1,100,000 distinct CDR3 sequences, approximately 25% seen once. The data were also submitted as part of a second study, on T cells of mothers and their children.

Sequenced material: blood. The receptors originated from a girl aged 2 to 10 in good health.

This clonotype has a handful of counts. A junction boundary mismatches the germline segment, possibly from a read error. The CDR3 coding sequence is TGTGCCAGCGGCTTGAGTTTAGTGAGGAGGAATGAGCAGTTCTTC. It encodes CASGLSLVRRNEQFF. The chain carries TRBV7-9 and TRBJ2-5, with D perhaps matching TRBD2 (5 bases). The DNA end lines up better with TRBJ2-1; the J call may be wrong. Per the germline V gene, CDR1 is SEHNR and CDR2 is FQNEAQ (reference sequence). The CDR3 length is 15 residues.

This rearrangement joins TRBV14 to TRBJ1-2, with D possibly TRBD1 on 5 matching bases. The CDR3 extends over 13 amino acids. Germline CDR1 is SGHDN and CDR2 is FVKESK. V gave up 4 bases and J gave up 5 bases, with 11 bases separating them. The CDR3 loop reads CASSPLRQYGYTF. CDR3 in DNA: TGTGCCAGCAGCCCACTTAGACAGTATGGCTACACCTTC.

V usage is TRBV6-5 and J usage is TRBJ1-2, with TRBD1 matching over 10 bases. Losses at the gene ends were 5 bases for V and 14 bases for J; bases not matched to a gene: 14. Germline V gene data show CDR1 as MNHEY and CDR2 as SVGAGI. The CDR3 is made up of 14 amino acids. CDR3 coding DNA: TGTGCCAGCAGTCCCTTGACAGGGGGCGATACTAAAACCTTC. It yields the protein CASSPLTGGDTKTF.

The chain links TRBV20-1 to TRBJ2-1, with D uncertain. This CDR3 has 14 amino acids. Per germline, CDR1 DFQATT and CDR2 SNEGSKA (reference sequence). V gave up 0 bases and J gave up 8 bases, with 14 bases separating them. The CDR3 protein is CSARDGTAGDEQFF. The CDR3 region has the DNA TGCAGTGCTAGAGATGGAACAGCTGGTGATGAGCAGTTCTTC.

This clonotype has just a few counts. V usage is TRBV20-1 and J usage is TRBJ2-7; possible D gene TRBD1, 6 bases. The CDR3 consists of 14 residues. V shed 0 bases and J shed 3 bases, with 12 bases lying between them. Germline CDR1 DFQATT, CDR2 SNEGSKA (reference sequence). The CDR3 here is CSARDPGTNYEQYF. For the CDR3, the DNA is TGCAGTGCTAGAGACCCCGGGACAAACTACGAGCAGTACTTC.

The chain combines TRBV28 with TRBJ1-5; tentatively, D is TRBD1 (5 bases). The CDR3 is 15 amino acids. V was shortened by 3 bases and J by 5 bases, with 14 bases between the two germline ends. The germline V gene has CDR1 MDHEN and CDR2 SYDVKM. This chain's CDR3 is CASSLTGTIDQPQHF. CDR3 DNA: TGTGCCAGCAGTTTGACGGGGACCATAGATCAGCCCCAGCATTTT. Together with reference TRBV28 and TRBJ1-5, the CDR3 gives the full variable domain: DVKVTQSSRYLVKRTGEKVFLECVQDMDHENMFWYRQDPGLGLRLIYFSYDVKMKEKGDIPEGYSVSREKKERFSLILESASTNQTSMYLCASSLTGTIDQPQHFGDGTRLSIL.

This sequence joins TRBV5-8 and TRBJ2-3, with no clear D. Looked up from germline, CDR1 is SGHTS and CDR2 is YDEGEE. The V gene lost 1 base and the J gene lost 7 bases, with 10 bases spanning the gap. The CDR3 is made up of 13 amino acids. The chain's CDR3 is CASSLRSEYTQYF. The CDR3 nucleotides are TGTGCCAGCAGCTTGAGGTCGGAGTATACGCAGTATTTT.

This clonotype came up a few times. V and J are TRBV11-2 and TRBJ1-1; D is unresolved. CDR3 length: 14 residues. Trimming took 0 bases from V and 5 from J, leaving 10 bases between them. Germline lookup yields CDR1 SGHAT and CDR2 FQNNGV. The CDR3 protein is CASSLDRWRTEAFF. The CDR3 DNA is TGTGCCAGCAGCTTAGATCGCTGGAGGACTGAAGCTTTCTTT.

In its sample, this clonotype was seen many times. This sequence joins TRBV16 and TRBJ1-1, with 8 bases aligning to TRBD1. CDR3 length: 15 amino acids. CDR1 KGHSY and CDR2 FQNENV come from the germline V gene. J gave up 5 bases and V 2 bases, and 7 bases lay outside the gene matches. CDR3 in amino acids: CASSQDRGWGTEAFF. The CDR3 coding sequence is TGTGCCAGCAGCCAAGACAGGGGATGGGGGACTGAAGCTTTCTTT.

V and J are TRBV29-1 and TRBJ2-7, with a tentative D call TRBD1 (5 bases). V shed 4 bases and J shed 0 bases, with 25 bases lying between them. The CDR3 runs 18 residues. CDR1 and CDR2 from the germline V gene are SQVTM and ANQGSEA. CDR3 in DNA: TGCAGCGTTGCCTCAGGGCTCAGGGATCTGAAATCCTCCTACGAGCAGTACTTC. Its protein product is CSVASGLRDLKSSYEQYF.

The rearrangement uses TRBV20-1 and TRBJ2-3; D is undetermined. Germline V gives CDR1 DFQATT, CDR2 SNEGSKA (reference sequence). Trimming took off 2 bases at V and 2 bases at J, with 14 bases between the two ends. The CDR3 covers 15 residues. Written as DNA, the CDR3 is TGCAGTGCTAGACCTATCGTTTACCTCACAGATACGCAGTATTTT. Translation gives CSARPIVYLTDTQYF.

This sequence joins TRBV29-1 and TRBJ1-2; 7 bases agree with TRBD1. CDR1 and CDR2 (germline): SQVTM, ANQGSEA. Trimming removed 4 bases from V and 0 bases from J; junction bases left unmatched: 5. The CDR3 consists of 14 residues. For the CDR3, the DNA is TGCAGCGTTGTGGGGGACAGAGCTAACTATGGCTACACCTTC. Its protein product is CSVVGDRANYGYTF.

As to this clonotype: It differs at one base from a far larger clone, so likely a read error. The chain couples TRBV7-2 to TRBJ2-3, with D hard to call. Looked up from germline, CDR1 is SGHTA and CDR2 is FQGNSA. This CDR3 spans 12 amino acids. The CDR3 sequence is CAGSFSTDTQYF. DNA of the CDR3: TGTGCCGGCAGCTTCAGCACAGATACGCAGTATTTT.

The V and J genes are TRBV5-1 and TRBJ2-5; D ambiguous. The J call may be faulty, since TRBJ2-1 better matches the DNA end. This CDR3 has 13 residues. CDR1 and CDR2 from the germline V gene are SGHRS and YFSETQ. For the CDR3, the DNA is TGCGCCAGCAGCTTAAACAGTTGGGATGAGCAGTTCTTC. The encoded protein is CASSLNSWDEQFF.

This chain connects TRBV7-9 to TRBJ2-5; D is perhaps TRBD2 (6 bases). The CDR3 covers 15 residues. Germline V gene data show CDR1 as SEHNR and CDR2 as FQNEAQ (reference sequence). Trimming took 4 bases from V and 4 from J, leaving 16 bases between them. The CDR3 nucleotides are TGTGCCAGCAGCTCTTTAACGGGACTCGCAGAGACCCAGTACTTC. The encoded protein is CASSSLTGLAETQYF.

This clonotype has only a few counts. The chain carries TRBV4-1 and TRBJ2-7, with D unresolved. Germline values: CDR1 MGHRA, CDR2 YSYEKL. This CDR3 is built from 16 residues. V lost 2 bases and J lost 5, with 19 bases in between. The CDR3: CASSQLYGSNLDEQYF. For the CDR3, the DNA is TGCGCCAGCAGCCAACTCTACGGGTCGAATCTGGACGAGCAGTACTTC.

The CDR3: CASSLFRRDCYGYTF. CDR3 sequence (DNA): TGTGCCAGCAGCTTATTTAGGCGGGACTGCTATGGCTACACCTTC. The V gene is TRBV7-2, the J gene TRBJ1-2, with a possible D match to TRBD1 (5 bases). Germline V lookup: CDR1 SGHTA, CDR2 FQGNSA. V lost 2 bases and J lost 4, with 14 bases in between. The CDR3 runs 15 residues.

The chain combines TRBV20-1 with TRBJ1-1; the D gene is possibly TRBD1 (5 bases). CDR1 is DFQATT and CDR2 is SNEGSKA in the germline V gene (reference sequence). This CDR3 has 13 residues. Trimming stripped 1 base from V and 1 base from J, with 7 bases between. The CDR3, as DNA: TGCAGTGCTAGAGGTGGGGGGAACACTGAAGCTTTCTTT. Its translation is CSARGGGNTEAFF.

This clonotype has more than one count but fewer than ten. This chain links TRBV28 with TRBJ1-1, with a tentative D call TRBD1 (5 bases). V lost 6 bases, J lost 6 bases, and 17 bases lay in between. This CDR3 region has 14 residues. CDR1 and CDR2 (germline): MDHEN, SYDVKM. For the CDR3, the DNA is TGTGCCAGCAGCTCAACAGGCTCCACCGCTGAAGCTTTCTTT. As protein: CASSSTGSTAEAFF.

V gene TRBV29-1 combines with J gene TRBJ1-1; D ambiguous. Germline V gene data show CDR1 as SQVTM and CDR2 as ANQGSEA. This CDR3 spans 12 amino acids. Trimming left V 0 bases short and J 8 bases short, with 10 bases between. CDR3 DNA: TGCAGCGTTGAAGAGGTTCGACCAGAAGCTTTCTTT. This translates into CSVEEVRPEAFF.

The J gene is TRBJ2-1, the V gene TRBV20-1; TRBD2 agrees at 8 bases. This CDR3 has 14 amino acids. The V and J ends lost 5 bases and 12 bases, in that order; junction bases with no gene match: 15. Germline loops: CDR1 DFQATT, CDR2 SNEGSKA (reference sequence). DNA for the CDR3: TGCAGTGCTCCCTCTGGCGGGAGGTTTACTGGGCAGTTCTTC. Translating gives CSAPSGGRFTGQFF.

In its sample, this clonotype was seen a few times. This chain links TRBV28 with TRBJ2-5, with 7 bases identical to TRBD2. The J call may be mistaken, given a closer DNA end match to TRBJ2-1. Germline values: CDR1 MDHEN, CDR2 SYDVKM. The CDR3 covers 13 residues. The CDR3 coding sequence is TGTGCCAGCATAGGGACTAAGAACAATGAGCAGTTCTTC. Protein product: CASIGTKNNEQFF.

V gene TRBV29-1 combines with J gene TRBJ2-3; 7 bases match TRBD1. With 6 bases clipped from V and 6 bases from J, the junction kept 3 bases outside the gene matches. The CDR3 totals 11 residues. Germline V gene data show CDR1 as SQVTM and CDR2 as ANQGSEA. CDR3 amino acids: CSVTGSDTQYF. The CDR3 region has the DNA TGCAGCGTGACAGGGTCGGATACGCAGTATTTT.

In its sample, this clonotype was seen a few times. V gene TRBV10-3 combines with J gene TRBJ2-7, with 7 nucleotides matching TRBD1. Trimming at V came to 7 bases and at J to 1 base, leaving 4 bases not matched to a gene. CDR3 length equals 13 residues. From germline, CDR1 is ENHRY and CDR2 SYGVKD. This chain's CDR3 is CAITGGESYEQYF. The CDR3 nucleotides read TGTGCCATCACAGGGGGAGAGTCCTACGAGCAGTACTTC.

The table lists this clonotype with a few counts. The gene calls are TRBV3-1 and TRBJ2-4; D gene unclear. V lost 0 bases, J lost 2 bases, and 14 bases lay in between. The length of the CDR3 is 17 residues. The V gene's germline CDR1 is LGHDT and CDR2 YNNKEL (reference sequence). The CDR3 DNA reads as TGTGCCAGCAGCCAAGACCCCAGGCCGTCCACCAAAAACATTCAGTACTTC. This sequence encodes CASSQDPRPSTKNIQYF.

J is TRBJ2-3 and V is TRBV5-1, with D possibly being TRBD1 or TRBD2 (5 bases each). V lost 1 base, J lost 2 bases, and 20 bases lay in between. The CDR3 consists of 18 residues. The germline V gene has CDR1 SGHRS and CDR2 YFSETQ. CDR3 sequence: CASSLRGTPTFITDTQYF. The CDR3 region has the DNA TGCGCCAGCAGCTTGAGAGGGACCCCGACTTTTATCACAGATACGCAGTATTTT.